Below are 29 T cell receptor beta chains sequenced from a single sample in a study of CD8+CD57+ T cells in acquired aplastic anemia. Genomic DNA, serving as template, underwent TCR beta VDJ and CDR3 profiling. MiXCR, applied by TCRdb to the reads, yields one record per CDR3 protein. The sample carries under 350,000 distinct CDR3 sequences, 45% to 65% recorded once. All sequencing subjects had displayed CD8+CD57+ cell expansion on flow cytometry. The sequenced sample consisted of sorted CD4+, CD8+, or CD8+CD57+ T cells (not recorded which) from PBMCs. Every receptor here comes from a human donor with aplastic anemia.

The chain is built from TRBV7-9 and TRBJ2-1; unclear D gene. Germline V lookup: CDR1 SEHNR, CDR2 FQNEAQ (reference sequence). The CDR3 totals 15 residues. V lost 2 bases and J 0 bases, leaving 8 bases between the germline ends. In nucleotides, the CDR3 is TGTGCCAGCAGCTTAAACTGGGGCTCCTACAATGAGCAGTTCTTC. Translated, it gives CASSLNWGSYNEQFF.

This rearrangement joins TRBV7-9 to TRBJ1-5, with TRBD1 identical over 7 bases. Losses at the gene ends were 8 bases for V and 4 bases for J; bases not matched to a gene: 5. CDR1 is SEHNR, CDR2 FQNEAQ, per germline (reference sequence). There are 13 residues in the CDR3. CDR3 region: CASGTGVNQPQHF. As DNA, the CDR3 is TGTGCCAGCGGCACAGGGGTTAATCAGCCCCAGCATTTT.

The chain employs TRBV19 and TRBJ1-5, with D hard to call. The CDR3 covers 13 residues. The germline V gene encodes CDR1 LNHDA and CDR2 SQIVND (reference sequence). Trimming took off 8 bases at V and 5 bases at J, with 13 bases between the two ends. CDR3 in amino acids: CASASRLDQPQHF. CDR3 coding DNA: TGTGCCAGTGCTTCCCGGCTGGATCAGCCCCAGCATTTT.

This sequence joins TRBV11-3 and TRBJ2-3; a possible D gene is TRBD1 (6 bases). Trimming removed 5 bases at V and 0 bases at J, with 12 bases between. The CDR3 spans 15 residues. Germline values: CDR1 SGHNT, CDR2 YENEEA. The CDR3 is CASSRGQSSTDTQYF. CDR3 DNA: TGTGCCAGCAGCCGTGGACAGAGCAGCACAGATACGCAGTATTTT.

The chain employs TRBV12-3 or TRBV12-4 and TRBJ2-7; the D is unclear. V dropped 7 bases and J dropped 10 bases, with 14 bases sitting between them. The CDR3 totals 11 residues. CDR3 amino acids: CASTSSRGQYF. CDR3 nucleotide sequence: TGTGCCAGCACTTCCTCACGTGGTCAGTACTTC.

This chain links TRBV9 with TRBJ1-3, with unresolved D. The V and J ends lost 2 bases and 3 bases respectively, with 9 bases between them. Germline assignment: CDR1 SGDLS and CDR2 YYNGEE. This CDR3 is built from 14 residues. Here the CDR3 DNA reads TGTGCCAGCAGCGTTGAACACGATGGAAACACCATATATTTT. Translated, it gives CASSVEHDGNTIYF.

This chain connects TRBV7-9 to TRBJ2-7, with D tentatively TRBD1 (6 bases). Trimming cost V 5 bases and J 3 bases, with 14 bases left between them. This CDR3 has 14 amino acids. Germline assignment: CDR1 SEHNR and CDR2 FQNEAQ (reference sequence). CDR3 sequence (DNA): TGTGCCAGCAGCCAACAGGGAATCCACTACGAGCAGTACTTC. Its translation is CASSQQGIHYEQYF.

This clonotype was seen repeatedly, ten times or more. The rearrangement uses TRBV19 and TRBJ1-4; TRBD1 matches 9 bases. CDR1 and CDR2 (germline): LNHDA, SQIVND (reference sequence). J lost 8 bases, V lost 3 bases, and 7 bases had no gene match. CDR3 length: 15 residues. DNA of the CDR3: TGTGCCAGTAGTATGGGACAGGGTAGAAGGGAAAAACTGTTTTTT. Translating it yields CASSMGQGRREKLFF.

This clonotype was seen a single time. The V gene is TRBV11-2, the J gene TRBJ2-7; D is perhaps TRBD2 (5 bases). Trimming stripped 3 bases from V and 2 bases from J, with 8 bases between. The CDR3 runs to 13 residues. Germline CDR1 is SGHAT and CDR2 is FQNNGV. The CDR3 sequence: CASSLEETYEQYF. CDR3 coding DNA: TGTGCCAGCAGCTTGGAGGAGACCTACGAGCAGTACTTC.

About this clonotype itself: The junction and the germline gene differ at one end; a read error may be behind it. The chain uses TRBV2 and TRBJ1-2; 7 nucleotides agree with TRBD1. CDR3 length: 15 residues. The V gene's germline CDR1 is SNHLY and CDR2 FYNNEI. CDR3: CASSEALKGAEGCTF. As DNA, the CDR3 is TGCGCCAGCAGTGAAGCGCTAAAGGGGGCGGAAGGCTGCACCTTC.

This clonotype appeared many times. The gene calls are TRBV12-3 or TRBV12-4 and TRBJ1-5; D is unclear. V was cut by 1 base and J by 3 bases, with 10 bases left in between. CDR3 length: 15 residues. CDR3 loop: CASSLVGRHNQPQHF. In DNA form, the CDR3 reads TGTGCCAGCAGTTTAGTGGGCAGACACAATCAGCCCCAGCATTTT.

The chain links TRBV7-2 to TRBJ2-1; D is ambiguous. Trimming pared 1 base from V and 10 bases from J, leaving 11 bases between. CDR1 is SGHTA, CDR2 FQGNSA, per germline. The CDR3 spans 13 residues. CDR3 sequence: CASSLGLEGEQFF. DNA for the CDR3: TGTGCCAGCAGCTTAGGGCTAGAAGGGGAGCAGTTCTTC.

This clonotype occurred a few times. The V and J genes are TRBV7-9 and TRBJ1-5; 12 bases align to TRBD1. The V and J ends lost 8 bases and 5 bases, in that order; junction bases with no gene match: 4. This CDR3 contains 14 residues. Germline CDR1 is SEHNR and CDR2 is FQNEAQ (reference sequence). CDR3 loop: CASRGQGADQPQHF. CDR3 coding DNA: TGTGCCAGCCGGGGACAGGGGGCCGATCAGCCCCAGCATTTT.

The chain couples TRBV20-1 to TRBJ2-1, with 11 bases matching TRBD1. The CDR3 sequence is 14 residues long. The J segment lost 3 bases and the V segment lost 5 bases, leaving 3 bases of the junction unmatched. Germline V gene lookup returns CDR1 DFQATT and CDR2 SNEGSKA (reference sequence). The CDR3 spells CSAWDRGSYNEQFF. CDR3 DNA: TGCAGTGCTTGGGACAGGGGGAGCTACAATGAGCAGTTCTTC.

The chain recombines TRBV5-1 with TRBJ2-2; D unresolved. The CDR3 is made up of 16 amino acids. V lost 1 base and J 2 bases, leaving 12 bases between the germline ends. Germline V gives CDR1 SGHRS, CDR2 YFSETQ. CDR3 bases: TGCGCCAGCAGCTTGAGGTCAGCTATTAACACCGGGGAGCTGTTTTTT. This sequence encodes CASSLRSAINTGELFF.

This clonotype was detected ten times or more. J is TRBJ2-7 and V is TRBV5-8; 13 nucleotides align to TRBD2. The germline V gene encodes CDR1 SGHTS and CDR2 YDEGEE. CDR3 size: 16 residues. Trimming at V came to 4 bases and at J to 4 bases, leaving 8 bases not matched to a gene. The chain's CDR3 is CASSLDAGLAGYEQYF. CDR3 nucleotides: TGTGCCAGCAGCCTGGATGCGGGACTAGCGGGGTACGAGCAGTACTTC.

This chain uses TRBV11-2 with TRBJ2-7, with 8 bases matching TRBD2. With V trimmed by 6 bases and J by 5 bases, 9 bases remained unmatched. CDR3 length: 14 residues. Per germline, CDR1 SGHAT and CDR2 FQNNGV. CDR3 loop: CASRDSGKSHEQYF. CDR3 DNA: TGTGCCAGCAGAGATAGCGGGAAGTCCCACGAGCAGTACTTC.

CDR3 loop: CASSEPGAYGNEQFF. The CDR3 DNA reads TGTGCCAGCAGTGAACCTGGGGCGTACGGCAATGAGCAGTTCTTC. The chain couples TRBV2 to TRBJ2-1; D may be TRBD1 (5 bases). V was clipped by 2 bases and J by 6 bases, with 14 bases between them. The CDR3 length is 15 residues. The V gene's germline CDR1 is SNHLY and CDR2 FYNNEI.

The rearrangement links TRBV7-9 to TRBJ1-1; 7 bases align to TRBD1. The germline V gene encodes CDR1 SEHNR and CDR2 FQNEAQ (reference sequence). After removal of 5 bases from V and 5 bases from J, the junction contained 11 bases not matched to a gene. This CDR3 contains 15 residues. The CDR3 here is CASSPAKGAFTEAFF. CDR3 DNA: TGTGCCAGCAGCCCCGCGAAGGGGGCTTTTACTGAAGCTTTCTTT.

This clonotype was detected ten times or more. The V gene is TRBV19, the J gene TRBJ1-5, with TRBD1 identical over 10 bases. The CDR3 is 20 residues long. V shed 3 bases, J shed 6 bases, and the junction held 20 bases outside the gene matches. Germline-derived CDR1 and CDR2 are LNHDA and SQIVND (reference sequence). As DNA, the CDR3 is TGTGCCAGTAGTATGGGTCGGACAGGGGGTTATAGGCCGAGTGGTCAGCCCCAGCATTTT. Translating gives CASSMGRTGGYRPSGQPQHF.

The sample holds many counts of this clonotype. The chain links TRBV5-1 to TRBJ1-6; D possibly corresponds to TRBD1 (5 bases). CDR3 length equals 13 residues. Between the trimmed V and J ends, which lost 5 bases and 8 bases, there was a span of 11 bases. CDR1 and CDR2 (germline): SGHRS, YFSETQ. The CDR3 nucleotides read TGCGCCAGCAGGGGGGGGTTCGATTCACCCCTCCACTTT. Translating gives CASRGGFDSPLHF.

The chain is built from TRBV7-2 and TRBJ2-7; the D is unclear. CDR1 is SGHTA and CDR2 is FQGNSA in the germline V gene. The CDR3 covers 14 residues. V dropped 7 bases and J dropped 4 bases, with 17 bases sitting between them. As DNA, the CDR3 is TGTGCCAGCAACCGGGCCCAAACACGGTACGAGCAGTACTTC. It encodes CASNRAQTRYEQYF.

This clonotype was counted ten times or more. The chain uses TRBV19 and TRBJ2-5; 8 bases line up with TRBD2. V gave up 7 bases and J gave up 6 bases; unmatched junction bases: 10. The CDR3 consists of 14 residues. Germline CDR1 reads LNHDA; CDR2 reads SQIVND (reference sequence). The CDR3 sequence is CASNQPGLVQTQYF. For the CDR3, the DNA is TGTGCCAGTAATCAACCGGGACTAGTACAGACCCAGTACTTC.

This clonotype was seen a few times. At one end, the junction sequence differs from germline, possibly due to a read error. The chain carries TRBV7-7 and TRBJ2-1; no reliable D call. CDR1 is SSHAT, CDR2 FNYEAQ, per germline (reference sequence). The CDR3 is 13 amino acids. CDR3 loop: CASSLAHTGLQFF. CDR3 in DNA: TGTGCTAGCAGCTTAGCCCACACGGGTTTGCAGTTCTTC.

The genes are TRBV27 and TRBJ1-5; 9 bases agree with TRBD1. The germline V gene has CDR1 MNHEY and CDR2 SMNVEV (reference sequence). This CDR3 contains 16 residues. The J segment lost 0 bases and the V segment lost 6 bases, leaving 6 bases of the junction unmatched. The CDR3: CASRPGQGFSNQPQHF. The CDR3 DNA reads as TGTGCCAGCAGGCCGGGACAGGGTTTTAGCAATCAGCCCCAGCATTTT.

The V and J genes are TRBV20-1 and TRBJ1-2; D remains unclear. Per the germline V gene, CDR1 is DFQATT and CDR2 is SNEGSKA (reference sequence). The V and J ends lost 1 base and 1 base respectively, with 7 bases between them. The CDR3 has 13 residues. CDR3 loop: CSARARVNYGYTF. The CDR3, as DNA: TGCAGTGCTAGAGCGAGGGTTAACTATGGCTACACCTTC.

CDR3 DNA sequence: TGTGCCAGCAGCCCCCGTTCCTTGAACACTGAAGCTTTCTTT. It codes for CASSPRSLNTEAFF. The chain joins TRBV9 to TRBJ1-1; D remains ambiguous. V lost 4 bases and J 0 bases, leaving 10 bases between the germline ends. Germline CDR1 SGDLS, CDR2 YYNGEE. This CDR3 region has 14 residues.

This clonotype was observed at least ten times. V and J are TRBV11-2 and TRBJ1-6, with 7 bases fitting TRBD1. Germline lookup yields CDR1 SGHAT and CDR2 FQNNGV. Germline trimming cut 8 bases from V and 7 bases from J; bases unmatched to any gene: 11. The CDR3 totals 15 residues. The CDR3 sequence: CASRAWGTANSPLHF. CDR3 DNA: TGTGCCAGCCGCGCGTGGGGGACAGCAAATTCACCCCTCCACTTT.

In its sample, this clonotype was seen many times. V usage is TRBV6-1 and J usage is TRBJ2-7; perhaps TRBD1 as D (6 bases). The CDR3 runs to 13 residues. Germline V gene data show CDR1 as MNHNS and CDR2 as SASEGT. The V end lost 5 bases, the J end lost 6 bases, and 14 bases lay between the germline ends. The DNA of the CDR3 is TGTGCCAGCAGTTATAGAACAGGGCTCGAGCAGTACTTC. It translates to CASSYRTGLEQYF.